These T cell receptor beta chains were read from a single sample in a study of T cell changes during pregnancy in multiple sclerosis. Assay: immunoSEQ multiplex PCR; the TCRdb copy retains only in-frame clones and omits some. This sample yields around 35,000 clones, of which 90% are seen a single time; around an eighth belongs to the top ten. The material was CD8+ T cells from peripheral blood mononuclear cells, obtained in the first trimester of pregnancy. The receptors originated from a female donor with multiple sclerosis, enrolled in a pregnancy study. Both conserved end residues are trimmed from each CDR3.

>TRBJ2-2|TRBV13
ASSHGGTSGILGTGELF
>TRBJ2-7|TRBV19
ASSIFGTGSYEQY
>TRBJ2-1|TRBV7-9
ASSPVTGEVF
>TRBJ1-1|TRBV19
ASSETGGYTEAF
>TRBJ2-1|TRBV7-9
ASSSVEAGVEDEQF
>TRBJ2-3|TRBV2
ASSAADTQY
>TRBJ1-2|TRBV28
ASSLVSVYGYT
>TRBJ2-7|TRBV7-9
ATTFTGNSDEQY
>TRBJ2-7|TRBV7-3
ASSLEGVSYEQY
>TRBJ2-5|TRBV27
ASSPWYGETQY